The sequence of this TCR beta chain was determined in a study of blood T cells in healthy people across ages. It was with a sample-barcoded 5' primer and a J-beta primer mix that a second PCR of about 7 to 12 cycles was run. MiXCR, applied by TCRdb to the 5' RACE reads, yields one record per CDR3 protein. The table lists about 730,000 distinct CDR3 sequences, roughly 43% of them singletons. CDR3 length: 14 residues. Trimming shortened V by 5 bases and J by 0 bases, and 8 bases separated the two germline ends. CDR1 is SEHNR, CDR2 FQNEAQ, per germline (reference sequence). This chain uses TRBV7-9 with TRBJ2-1, with D perhaps TRBD1 (5 bases). The sequencing input was blood. The receptor comes from a woman aged 55-70 years in good health. Written as DNA, the CDR3 is TGTGCCAGCAGCCGACAGAGCTCCTACAATGAGCAGTTCTTC. Protein sequence: CASSRQSSYNEQFF. The variable domain in full, with the rest retrieved from reference TRBV7-9 and TRBJ2-1, is DTGVSQNPRHKITKRGQNVTFRCDPISEHNRLYWYRQTLGQGPEFLTYFQNEAQLEKSRLLSDRFSAERPKGSFSTLEIQRTEQGDSAMYLCASSRQSSYNEQFFGPGTRLTVL.